The 30 T cell receptor beta chains below come from one sample, sequenced in a study of cytotoxic CD8 clonotypes in ibrutinib-treated CLL. TCRdb's copy holds only in-frame clones and misses some; the assay was immunoSEQ multiplex PCR. The table lists approximately 160,000 clones, over 75% of them singletons. The sequenced sample was PBMCs, obtained at disease progression, from a patient treated with ibrutinib. The source of these receptors is a human donor with chronic lymphocytic leukemia.

V gene TRBV29-1 combines with J gene TRBJ2-1, with 9 bases identical to TRBD2. V shed 5 bases, J shed 4 bases, and the junction held 6 bases outside the gene matches. The CDR3 runs 14 residues. Germline V gene sequence: CDR1 SQVTM, CDR2 ANQGSEA. CDR3 DNA: TGCAGCGTTCGACTAGCGGAGTTGTACAATGAGCAGTTCTTC. Translated: CSVRLAELYNEQFF.

In DNA, the CDR3 is TGCGCCAGCAGCTTGGACGGGGTGGGTAACTATGGCTACACCTTC. Protein sequence: CASSLDGVGNYGYTF. The chain has TRBV5-1 and TRBJ1-2; D uncertain. This CDR3 is 15 amino acids long. V lost 0 bases and J lost 1, with 10 bases in between. CDR1 is SGHRS, CDR2 YFSETQ, per germline.

The J gene is TRBJ2-7, the V gene TRBV4-2, with 10 bases that match TRBD1. The CDR3 is 17 residues long. Germline CDR1 and CDR2: LGHNA and YNFKEQ. The V gene end was trimmed by 4 bases and the J gene end by 4 bases; junction bases not matched to a gene: 13. The CDR3 coding sequence is TGTGCCAGCAGCCCCGAGGTCCGGGACAGGGGAGGATACGAGCAGTACTTC. This translates into CASSPEVRDRGGYEQYF.

V is TRBV9 and J is TRBJ2-2; 9 bases match TRBD2. CDR1 is SGDLS and CDR2 is YYNGEE in the germline V gene. With 0 bases clipped from V and 4 bases from J, the junction kept 7 bases outside the gene matches. This CDR3 has 17 residues. The CDR3 loop reads CASSVGGGRALTGELFF. CDR3 nucleotides: TGTGCCAGCAGCGTAGGAGGCGGGAGGGCCCTCACCGGGGAGCTGTTTTTT.

The chain recombines TRBV27 with TRBJ1-2, with 8 positions matching TRBD1. V dropped 2 bases and J dropped 0; count of bases not matched to a gene: 8. The CDR3 loop spans 17 amino acids. Germline lookup yields CDR1 MNHEY and CDR2 SMNVEV (reference sequence). DNA of the CDR3: TGTGCCAGCAGTTTAAAACCAGGGGGCCTTTCTAACTATGGCTACACCTTC. Protein: CASSLKPGGLSNYGYTF.

The chain links TRBV20-1 to TRBJ1-1; the D gene is possibly TRBD1 (5 bases). The CDR3 is 11 amino acids. Per the germline V gene, CDR1 is DFQATT and CDR2 is SNEGSKA (reference sequence). V was shortened by 6 bases and J by 1 base, with 6 bases between the two germline ends. DNA for the CDR3: TGCAGTGCCCAGGGGAACACTGAAGCTTTCTTT. Its protein is CSAQGNTEAFF.

The chain links TRBV7-2 to TRBJ2-1, with TRBD2 as a possible D gene (6 bases). The germline gives CDR1 SGHTA, CDR2 FQGNSA. V was cut by 0 bases and J by 4 bases, with 13 bases left in between. The length of the CDR3 is 16 residues. Written as DNA, the CDR3 is TGTGCCAGCAGCTTAGCGAAGGGTGGGAGGTACAATGAGCAGTTCTTC. This gives the protein CASSLAKGGRYNEQFF.

The CDR3 nucleotides read TGTGCCAGCAGCTTGCCCCAGGGGGCGACCGCCTACGAGCAGTACTTC. Translating it yields CASSLPQGATAYEQYF. This chain links TRBV5-4 with TRBJ2-7; 8 bases line up with TRBD1. With 1 base clipped from V and 2 bases from J, the junction kept 8 bases outside the gene matches. The CDR3 runs 16 residues. The germline V gene encodes CDR1 SGHNT and CDR2 YYREEE (reference sequence).

The chain combines TRBV7-9 with TRBJ1-2, with a tentative D call TRBD1 (6 bases). The CDR3 spans 14 residues. Germline V gene sequence: CDR1 SEHNR, CDR2 FQNEAQ (reference sequence). V dropped 5 bases and J dropped 5 bases, with 15 bases sitting between them. The CDR3: CASSPEQGLYGYTF. The CDR3 DNA reads as TGTGCCAGCAGCCCCGAACAGGGACTGTATGGCTACACCTTC.

This clone was detected many times. The chain carries TRBV7-2 and TRBJ2-5; D is undetermined. Germline loops: CDR1 SGHTA, CDR2 FQGNSA. This CDR3 spans 13 amino acids. With 2 bases removed from V and 5 bases from J, the gap between germline ends came to 9 bases. The CDR3 protein is CASSLYDWETQYF. The CDR3 region has the DNA TGTGCCAGCAGCTTATACGACTGGGAGACCCAGTACTTC. The full variable domain, with the rest looked up from reference TRBV7-2 and TRBJ2-5, is GAGVSQSPSNKVTEKGKDVELRCDPISGHTALYWYRQSLGQGLEFLIYFQGNSAPDKSGLPSDRFSAERTGGSVSTLTIQRTQQEDSAVYLCASSLYDWETQYFGPGTRLLVL.

The rearrangement joins TRBV30 to TRBJ2-1; TRBD2 might be the D (5 bases). The germline CDR1 and CDR2 sequences are GTSNPN and SVGIG (reference sequence). Trimming cost V 0 bases and J 0 bases, with 12 bases left between them. This CDR3 contains 16 residues. The DNA of the CDR3 is TGTGCCTGGAGTGTATACCGGGGTAGCTCCTACAATGAGCAGTTCTTC. Amino acids: CAWSVYRGSSYNEQFF.

The chain carries TRBV4-1 and TRBJ1-2; D might be TRBD1 (5 bases). The germline V gene encodes CDR1 MGHRA and CDR2 YSYEKL. V was pared by 0 bases and J by 3 bases, with 11 bases between. The CDR3 runs to 15 residues. The DNA for the CDR3 is TGCGCCAGCAGCCAAGAACCCGGGGCCGACTATGGCTACACCTTC. As protein: CASSQEPGADYGYTF.

This chain joins TRBV5-8 and TRBJ1-3, with 7 bases that match TRBD1. The CDR3 totals 19 residues. J gave up 0 bases and V 1 base, and 13 bases lay outside the gene matches. Germline V gene sequence: CDR1 SGHTS, CDR2 YDEGEE. The CDR3 here is CASSLPVKKTGTSGNTIYF. CDR3 coding DNA: TGTGCCAGCAGCTTGCCCGTAAAAAAGACAGGGACCTCTGGAAACACCATATATTTT.

This clone appeared once. This chain connects TRBV15 to TRBJ1-5; D gene uncertain. Germline V gives CDR1 LNHNV, CDR2 YYDKDF (reference sequence). The CDR3 sequence is 15 residues long. V lost 0 bases to trimming and J lost 3 bases, with 9 bases between them. CDR3 sequence: CATSRESRNNQPQHF. In DNA, the CDR3 is TGTGCCACCAGCAGAGAGAGCAGGAACAATCAGCCCCAGCATTTT.

The gene calls are TRBV18 and TRBJ1-4, with 7 bases lining up with TRBD1. This CDR3 region has 19 residues. Losses at the gene ends were 3 bases for V and 4 bases for J; bases not matched to a gene: 17. Germline CDR1 KGHSH, CDR2 LQKENI. The CDR3 sequence: CASSPTSTGNFYVNEKLFF. The CDR3 nucleotides are TGTGCCAGCTCACCTACTTCGACAGGGAATTTCTATGTTAATGAAAAACTGTTTTTT.

The J gene is TRBJ2-7, the V gene TRBV10-3; the D is unclear. Germline V gives CDR1 ENHRY, CDR2 SYGVKD. With 2 bases removed from V and 1 base from J, the gap between germline ends came to 12 bases. The CDR3 length is 15 residues. This CDR3 reads CAISEGVTVSYEQYF. CDR3 DNA sequence: TGTGCCATCAGTGAGGGGGTGACGGTATCCTACGAGCAGTACTTC.

V gene TRBV4-2 combines with J gene TRBJ2-2, with 11 bases fitting TRBD2. CDR3 length: 18 amino acids. V shed 1 base, J shed 4 bases, and the junction held 8 bases outside the gene matches. Germline CDR1 reads LGHNA; CDR2 reads YNFKEQ. The CDR3 protein is CASSQVTGLAAITGELFF. Here the CDR3 DNA reads TGTGCCAGCAGCCAAGTTACGGGACTAGCGGCAATCACCGGGGAGCTGTTTTTT.

The chain combines TRBV9 with TRBJ1-2, with 7 bases that match TRBD1. This CDR3 has 12 amino acids. The germline CDR1 and CDR2 sequences are SGDLS and YYNGEE. Germline trimming cut 5 bases from V and 5 bases from J; bases unmatched to any gene: 3. As DNA, the CDR3 is TGTGCCAGCAGTCTACAGGGGTATGGCTACACCTTC. This translates into CASSLQGYGYTF. The full variable domain, in which reference TRBV9 and TRBJ1-2 provide the parts outside the CDR3, is DSGVTQTPKHLITATGQRVTLRCSPRSGDLSVYWYQQSLDQGLQFLIQYYNGEERAKGNILERFSAQQFPDLHSELNLSSLELGDSALYFCASSLQGYGYTFGSGTRLTVV.

This clone was seen once. This CDR3 reads CAAADLMNTEAFF. DNA of the CDR3: TGTGCCGCCGCTGATCTAATGAACACTGAAGCTTTCTTT. V usage is TRBV19 and J usage is TRBJ1-1; D unresolved. The CDR3 has 13 amino acids. The V end was cut by 11 bases, the J end by 0 bases, with 13 bases between. Germline V gene lookup returns CDR1 LNHDA and CDR2 SQIVND (reference sequence).

The chain combines TRBV27 with TRBJ2-7; 11 bases align to TRBD2. This CDR3 has 16 amino acids. Germline-derived CDR1 and CDR2 are MNHEY and SMNVEV (reference sequence). V shed 8 bases and J 3 bases; nucleotides not matched to a gene: 12. CDR3 in amino acids: CASADYTGTSGYEQYF. The CDR3 nucleotides read TGTGCCAGCGCCGATTATACCGGGACTAGCGGCTACGAGCAGTACTTC.

This clone appeared a single time. An end of the junction differs from the germline gene, which may be a read error. J is TRBJ2-7 and V is TRBV11-3; TRBD2 agrees at 8 bases. Germline lookup yields CDR1 SGHNT and CDR2 YENEEA. The length of the CDR3 is 14 residues. The CDR3: CASSPPSGSAERNF. Here the CDR3 DNA reads TGTGCCAGCAGCCCCCCGAGCGGGAGCGCTGAACGGAACTTC.

The gene calls are TRBV28 and TRBJ1-2; tentatively, D is TRBD1 (5 bases). V lost 3 bases and J 7 bases, leaving 12 bases between the germline ends. Looked up from germline, CDR1 is MDHEN and CDR2 is SYDVKM. The CDR3 is made up of 13 amino acids. CDR3: CASSFNRNPGYTF. CDR3 bases: TGTGCCAGCAGTTTTAACAGGAATCCTGGCTACACCTTC.

The chain recombines TRBV7-2 with TRBJ1-1, with TRBD1 matching 8 bases. The CDR3 has 13 amino acids. Per the germline V gene, CDR1 is SGHTA and CDR2 is FQGNSA. J gave up 6 bases and V 5 bases, and 5 bases lay outside the gene matches. The CDR3 loop is CASSPGGVAEAFF. CDR3 bases: TGTGCCAGCAGCCCAGGGGGCGTCGCTGAAGCTTTCTTT. The full variable domain, completed using reference TRBV7-2 and TRBJ1-1, is GAGVSQSPSNKVTEKGKDVELRCDPISGHTALYWYRQSLGQGLEFLIYFQGNSAPDKSGLPSDRFSAERTGGSVSTLTIQRTQQEDSAVYLCASSPGGVAEAFFGQGTRLTVV.

J is TRBJ1-2 and V is TRBV30, with 8 bases fitting TRBD1. Trimming cost V 3 bases and J 8 bases; bases outside gene matches: 11. Germline loops: CDR1 GTSNPN, CDR2 SVGIG (reference sequence). This CDR3 has 14 residues. CDR3 coding DNA: TGTGCCTGGAGGCTAGCAGGGGGCGCGAGGGGCTACACCTTC. It codes for CAWRLAGGARGYTF.

The chain couples TRBV29-1 to TRBJ2-1; 11 bases are a match to TRBD1. The germline V gene encodes CDR1 SQVTM and CDR2 ANQGSEA. J gave up 10 bases and V 0 bases, and 11 bases lay outside the gene matches. CDR3 length: 16 residues. CDR3 coding DNA: TGCAGCGTTGAAGATCCGGGACAGGGGGTCATTCAGGAGCAGTTCTTC. Its protein product is CSVEDPGQGVIQEQFF.

This chain joins TRBV9 and TRBJ2-2; no clear D. Germline V gene data show CDR1 as SGDLS and CDR2 as YYNGEE. The CDR3 has 14 amino acids. The V end was cut by 3 bases, the J end by 1 base, with 7 bases between. CDR3 sequence reads: CASSATRNTGELFF. The CDR3, as DNA: TGTGCCAGCAGCGCGACACGGAACACCGGGGAGCTGTTTTTT. Full variable domain (missing parts from reference TRBV9 and TRBJ2-2): DSGVTQTPKHLITATGQRVTLRCSPRSGDLSVYWYQQSLDQGLQFLIQYYNGEERAKGNILERFSAQQFPDLHSELNLSSLELGDSALYFCASSATRNTGELFFGEGSRLTVL.

The chain carries TRBV11-2 and TRBJ1-5, with 11 bases that match TRBD1. The CDR3 has 16 amino acids. Unmatched junction bases numbered 6, after V lost 5 bases and J lost 3 bases. CDR1 and CDR2 from the germline V gene are SGHAT and FQNNGV. The CDR3 spells CASSRGQGVDNQPQHF. The DNA for the CDR3 is TGTGCCAGCAGCCGGGGACAGGGGGTCGACAATCAGCCCCAGCATTTT. Full variable domain (rest looked up from reference TRBV11-2 and TRBJ1-5): EAGVAQSPRYKIIEKRQSVAFWCNPISGHATLYWYQQILGQGPKLLIQFQNNGVVDDSQLPKDRFSAERLKGVDSTLKIQPAKLEDSAVYLCASSRGQGVDNQPQHFGDGTRLSIL.

The genes are TRBV5-1 and TRBJ2-1, with D possibly TRBD1 on 6 matching bases. CDR3 size: 14 residues. Germline V gene lookup returns CDR1 SGHRS and CDR2 YFSETQ. V lost 2 bases and J lost 3, with 9 bases in between. The CDR3 sequence: CASSFGQNYNEQFF. The CDR3 DNA reads as TGCGCCAGCAGCTTTGGACAGAACTACAATGAGCAGTTCTTC.

This clone has only one observation. This rearrangement joins TRBV19 to TRBJ2-7; TRBD2 aligns across 7 bases. This CDR3 has 14 residues. With V trimmed by 7 bases and J by 4 bases, 10 bases remained unmatched. The V gene's germline CDR1 is LNHDA and CDR2 SQIVND (reference sequence). The CDR3 region is CASINRDYPYEQYF. CDR3 DNA sequence: TGTGCCAGTATAAACCGGGACTACCCTTACGAGCAGTACTTC.

This clone has a single count. The CDR3, as DNA: TGTGCCAGCAGGACAGGGACAGGCGGATCCTACGAGCAGTACTTC. Encoded protein: CASRTGTGGSYEQYF. The gene calls are TRBV27 and TRBJ2-7, with 8 bases fitting TRBD1. Germline loops: CDR1 MNHEY, CDR2 SMNVEV (reference sequence). V was pared by 6 bases and J by 1 base, with 8 bases of the junction left unmatched. This CDR3 has 15 residues.